What follows are 19 T cell receptor beta chains derived from one specimen sequenced in a study of spatial heterogeneity in lung cancer. Study results and caveats: Higher tumor mutation counts went along with higher counts of expanded intratumoral alpha and beta TCRs.

MiXCR was run by TCRdb on the 5' RACE reads, yielding one entry per CDR3 protein. The sample has 20,000 or so distinct CDR3 sequences; 6.5% are singletons. These receptors' targets are unknown. Time point in this sample: sample taken at primary tumor resection. Sample: lung tumor tissue, taken at surgery. These receptors were obtained from a female donor with early-stage non-small cell lung cancer.

The table lists this clonotype with many counts. The chain is built from TRBV7-2 and TRBJ2-7, with no clear D. Trimming shortened V by 3 bases and J by 2 bases, and 8 bases separated the two germline ends. Germline V CDR1 and CDR2: SGHTA, FQGNSA. The CDR3 is made up of 13 amino acids. Here the CDR3 DNA reads TGTGCCAGCAGCTTTCTCGCTACCTACGAGCAGTACTTC. Amino acid sequence: CASSFLATYEQYF.

This clonotype was counted many times. The chain combines TRBV3-1 with TRBJ2-3, with D unclear. Trimming stripped 1 base from V and 6 bases from J, with 14 bases between. The CDR3 loop spans 15 amino acids. Germline values: CDR1 LGHDT, CDR2 YNNKEL (reference sequence). The CDR3: CASSQGHPPGDTQYF. The CDR3 nucleotides read TGTGCCAGCAGCCAAGGACACCCCCCTGGGGATACGCAGTATTTT.

This clonotype was recorded many times. J is TRBJ1-2 and V is TRBV6-1; the D gene is possibly TRBD1 (5 bases). CDR1 MNHNS and CDR2 SASEGT come from the germline V gene. The CDR3 length is 13 residues. The V gene lost 1 base and the J gene lost 5 bases, with 8 bases spanning the gap. This chain's CDR3 is CASSEGQSYGYTF. Here the CDR3 DNA reads TGTGCCAGCAGTGAAGGACAGTCGTATGGCTACACCTTC.

This clonotype is categorized as medium-sized. The rearrangement links TRBV11-2 to TRBJ1-3; D not resolved. V lost 0 bases and J lost 0, with 6 bases in between. Germline V CDR1 and CDR2: SGHAT, FQNNGV. The CDR3 is 15 amino acids. The CDR3 DNA sequence: TGTGCCAGCAGCTTAGAGCAGTACTCTGGAAACACCATATATTTT. This encodes CASSLEQYSGNTIYF.

This clonotype was detected only a few times. This chain connects TRBV19 to TRBJ2-1; D call uncertain. Per the germline V gene, CDR1 is LNHDA and CDR2 is SQIVND (reference sequence). This CDR3 spans 15 amino acids. Deletions cut 3 bases from V and 4 bases from J, with 13 bases between. The CDR3: CASSINGPWYNEQFF. The CDR3 region has the DNA TGTGCCAGTAGTATCAACGGGCCCTGGTACAATGAGCAGTTCTTC.

Ten or more counts support this clonotype. The rearrangement joins TRBV6-2 or TRBV6-3 to TRBJ2-1; TRBD2 might be the D (6 bases). Trimming took 2 bases from V and 4 from J, leaving 12 bases between them. The CDR3 spans 15 residues. Looked up from germline, CDR1 is MNHEY and CDR2 is SVGEGT. In DNA, the CDR3 is TGTGCCAGCAGTTACCGGCTAGCGCCATACAATGAGCAGTTCTTC. Translated, it gives CASSYRLAPYNEQFF.

Ten or more counts support this clonotype. The chain couples TRBV7-9 to TRBJ2-1, with D uncertain. CDR3 length: 13 residues. Germline loops: CDR1 SEHNR, CDR2 FQNEAQ (reference sequence). V was cut by 3 bases and J by 9 bases, with 12 bases left in between. CDR3 amino acids: CASSFNPRGEQFF. The DNA of the CDR3 is TGTGCCAGCAGCTTTAATCCGCGTGGTGAGCAGTTCTTC.

Ten or more counts support this clonotype. The rearrangement links TRBV27 to TRBJ2-5; 10 positions agree with TRBD1. This CDR3 is 15 amino acids long. Per the germline V gene, CDR1 is MNHEY and CDR2 is SMNVEV (reference sequence). V was clipped by 5 bases and J by 5 bases; unmatched bases: 8. In DNA, the CDR3 is TGTGCCAGCAGTCCGACAGGGGGCACGGGGGAGACCCAGTACTTC. Protein: CASSPTGGTGETQYF.

This clonotype was seen at least ten times. The rearrangement uses TRBV7-2 and TRBJ2-2, with D possibly matching TRBD2 (5 bases). The germline V gene encodes CDR1 SGHTA and CDR2 FQGNSA. Trimming took off 6 bases at V and 6 bases at J, with 11 bases between the two ends. The CDR3 contains 13 residues. The CDR3: CASRGAAAGELFF. In DNA form, the CDR3 reads TGTGCCAGCAGGGGAGCAGCGGCCGGGGAGCTGTTTTTT.

There are many counts of this clonotype. This sequence joins TRBV28 and TRBJ2-7; the D gene could be TRBD1 or TRBD2 (7 bases each). V shed 7 bases and J shed 5 bases, with 27 bases lying between them. CDR3 size: 17 residues. Germline V gene lookup returns CDR1 MDHEN and CDR2 SYDVKM. The CDR3 spells CASTTTLGRGQRNEQYF. The CDR3 DNA is TGTGCCAGCACTACAACGCTGGGGAGGGGGCAAAGAAACGAGCAGTACTTC. Looking up the rest from reference TRBV28 and TRBJ2-7 gives the full variable domain: DVKVTQSSRYLVKRTGEKVFLECVQDMDHENMFWYRQDPGLGLRLIYFSYDVKMKEKGDIPEGYSVSREKKERFSLILESASTNQTSMYLCASTTTLGRGQRNEQYFGPGTRLTVT.

The chain recombines TRBV11-3 with TRBJ2-7; the D gene is possibly TRBD1 (6 bases). Trimming took 1 base from V and 3 from J, leaving 13 bases between them. Germline V gives CDR1 SGHNT, CDR2 YENEEA. The CDR3 has 15 residues. The DNA for the CDR3 is TGTGCCAGCAGCTTAGCCTCGGACAGCAGCTACGAGCAGTACTTC. Translating gives CASSLASDSSYEQYF.

By share, this clonotype counts as medium-sized. This sequence joins TRBV5-1 and TRBJ2-2; 7 bases are a match to TRBD1. The ends lost 4 bases at V and 4 bases at J; junction bases unmatched: 7. The CDR3 length is 15 residues. In germline, CDR1 is SGHRS, CDR2 YFSETQ. CDR3 protein: CASSPMTGSTGELFF. The CDR3 DNA follows: TGCGCCAGCAGCCCCATGACAGGGAGCACCGGGGAGCTGTTTTTT.

This sequence joins TRBV29-1 and TRBJ1-1; TRBD1 might be the D (5 bases). Trimming stripped 7 bases from V and 0 bases from J, with 18 bases between. The CDR3 totals 15 residues. The germline CDR1 and CDR2 sequences are SQVTM and ANQGSEA. The DNA of the CDR3 is TGCAGCGCGTCTGGGGGATGGGGAATGAACACTGAAGCTTTCTTT. As protein: CSASGGWGMNTEAFF.

This clonotype has a count of ten or more. The V and J genes are TRBV11-1 and TRBJ2-7; 8 bases align to TRBD2. The CDR3 sequence is 13 residues long. V shed 10 bases and J 6 bases; nucleotides not matched to a gene: 11. Germline CDR1 and CDR2: SGHAT and FQDESV (reference sequence). CDR3 DNA sequence: TGTGCCACCCCGCGACTAGCGCGTACCGAGCAGTACTTC. It encodes CATPRLARTEQYF. The complete variable domain, with remaining parts taken from reference TRBV11-1 and TRBJ2-7, reads EAEVAQSPRYKITEKSQAVAFWCDPISGHATLYWYRQILGQGPELLVQFQDESVVDDSQLPKDRFSAERLKGVDSTLKIQPAELGDSAMYLCATPRLARTEQYFGPGTRLTVT.

At least ten counts were recorded for this clonotype. The chain couples TRBV6-5 to TRBJ1-2; no firm D call. From germline, CDR1 is MNHEY and CDR2 SVGAGI. The CDR3 length is 13 residues. V lost 6 bases and J lost 6, with 14 bases in between. CDR3 in DNA: TGTGCCAGCAGCCTTGACCGATATAATGGCTACACCTTC. Translating it yields CASSLDRYNGYTF.

This clonotype has at least ten counts. The chain combines TRBV20-1 with TRBJ2-7, with 8 bases lining up with TRBD2. The V segment lost 3 bases and the J segment 3 bases; nucleotides outside the gene matches: 10. CDR3 size: 15 residues. Germline CDR1 and CDR2: DFQATT and SNEGSKA (reference sequence). DNA for the CDR3: TGCAGTGCTAGTAGTGCGGGACTAGAGTTCTACGAGCAGTACTTC. Translated, it gives CSASSAGLEFYEQYF.

This clonotype appeared many times. The CDR3 reads CASSENLYTGELFF. Written as DNA, the CDR3 is TGCGCCAGCAGTGAGAACCTTTACACCGGGGAGCTGTTTTTT. The chain combines TRBV10-1 with TRBJ2-2; D gene ambiguous. V lost 2 bases and J 3 bases, leaving 7 bases between the germline ends. Germline V gives CDR1 WNHNN, CDR2 SYGVQD (reference sequence). The CDR3 length is 14 residues.

There are many counts of this clonotype. The chain recombines TRBV6-6 with TRBJ2-1, with D possibly being TRBD1 (6 bases). The CDR3 extends over 14 amino acids. Trimming left V 6 bases short and J 9 bases short, with 18 bases between. The germline CDR1 and CDR2 sequences are MNHNY and SVGAGI (reference sequence). The CDR3 nucleotides are TGTGCCAGCAGCCGACAGGCAGGACTTAGTGAGCAGTTCTTC. This gives the protein CASSRQAGLSEQFF.

This clonotype showed up many times. This chain connects TRBV7-2 to TRBJ2-7, with 10 bases aligning to TRBD2. The CDR3 runs to 18 residues. Trimming cost V 1 base and J 3 bases; bases outside gene matches: 12. Per the germline V gene, CDR1 is SGHTA and CDR2 is FQGNSA. DNA for the CDR3: TGTGCCAGCAGCTTAGGCTACGATACTAGCGGGGCGGTCTACGAGCAGTACTTC. Amino acid sequence: CASSLGYDTSGAVYEQYF.